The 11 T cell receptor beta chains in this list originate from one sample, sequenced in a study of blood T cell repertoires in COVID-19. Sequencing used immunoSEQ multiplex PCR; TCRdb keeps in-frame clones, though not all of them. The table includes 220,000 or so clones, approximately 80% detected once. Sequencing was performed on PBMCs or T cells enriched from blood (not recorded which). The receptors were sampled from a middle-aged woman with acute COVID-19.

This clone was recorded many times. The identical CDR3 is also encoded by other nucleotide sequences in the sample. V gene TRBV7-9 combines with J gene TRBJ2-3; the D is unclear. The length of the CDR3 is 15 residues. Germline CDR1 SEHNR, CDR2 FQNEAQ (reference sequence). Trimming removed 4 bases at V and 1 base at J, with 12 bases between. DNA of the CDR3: TGTGCCAGCAGCTCACGCGGTGAGGGCACAGATACGCAGTATTTT. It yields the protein CASSSRGEGTDTQYF.

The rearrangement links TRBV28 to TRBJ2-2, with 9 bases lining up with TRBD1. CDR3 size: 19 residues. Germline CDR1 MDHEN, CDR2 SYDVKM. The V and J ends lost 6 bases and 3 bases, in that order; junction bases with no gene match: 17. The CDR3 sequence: CASRSGPGTGRPDTGELFF. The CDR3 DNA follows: TGTGCCAGCAGATCCGGTCCCGGGACAGGGCGGCCGGACACCGGGGAGCTGTTTTTT.

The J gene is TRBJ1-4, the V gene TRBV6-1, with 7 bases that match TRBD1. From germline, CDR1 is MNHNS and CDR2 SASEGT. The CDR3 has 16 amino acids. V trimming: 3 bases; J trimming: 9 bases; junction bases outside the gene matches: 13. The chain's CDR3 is CASSDETGKEAKKLFF. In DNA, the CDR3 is TGTGCCAGCAGTGATGAGACAGGGAAGGAGGCCAAAAAACTGTTTTTT.

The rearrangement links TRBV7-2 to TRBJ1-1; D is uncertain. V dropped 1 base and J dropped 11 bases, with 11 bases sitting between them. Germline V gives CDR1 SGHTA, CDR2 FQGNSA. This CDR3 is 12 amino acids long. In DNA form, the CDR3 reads TGTGCCAGCAGCTTAGACCGACAAAGGGCTTTCTTT. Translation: CASSLDRQRAFF.

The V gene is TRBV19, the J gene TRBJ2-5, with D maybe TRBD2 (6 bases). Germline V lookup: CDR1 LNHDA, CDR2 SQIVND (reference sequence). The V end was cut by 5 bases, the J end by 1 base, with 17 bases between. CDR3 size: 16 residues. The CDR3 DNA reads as TGTGCCAGTAGTTCCGGGACTTCCTTTTTCCAAGAGACCCAGTACTTC. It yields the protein CASSSGTSFFQETQYF.

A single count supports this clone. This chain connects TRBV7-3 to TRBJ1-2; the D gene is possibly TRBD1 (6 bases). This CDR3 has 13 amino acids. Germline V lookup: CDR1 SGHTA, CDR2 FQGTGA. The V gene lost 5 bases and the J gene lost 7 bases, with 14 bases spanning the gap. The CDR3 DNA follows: TGTGCCAGCAGCCCTGGGACACAGAGTGGCTACACCTTC. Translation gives CASSPGTQSGYTF.

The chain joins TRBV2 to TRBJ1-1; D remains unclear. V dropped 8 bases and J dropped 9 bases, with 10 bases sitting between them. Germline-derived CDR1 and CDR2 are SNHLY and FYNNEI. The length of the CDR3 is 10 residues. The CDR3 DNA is TGTGCCAGCCTGGAGGAACAAGCTTTCTTT. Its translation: CASLEEQAFF. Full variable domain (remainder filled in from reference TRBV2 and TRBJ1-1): EPEVTQTPSHQVTQMGQEVILRCVPISNHLYFYWYRQILGQKVEFLVSFYNNEISEKSEIFDDQFSVERPDGSNFTLKIRSTKLEDSAMYFCASLEEQAFFGQGTRLTVV.

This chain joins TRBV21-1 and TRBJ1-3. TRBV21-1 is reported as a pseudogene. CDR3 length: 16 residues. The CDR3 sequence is CASSKGCKSSGNTIYF. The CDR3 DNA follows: TGTGCCAGCAGCAAAGGGTGTAAGAGCTCTGGAAACACCATATATTTT.

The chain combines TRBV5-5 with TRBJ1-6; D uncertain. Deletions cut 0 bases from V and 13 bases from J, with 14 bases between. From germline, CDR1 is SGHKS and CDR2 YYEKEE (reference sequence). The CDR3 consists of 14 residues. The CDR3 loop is CASSLEWVSVPLHF. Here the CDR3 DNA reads TGTGCCAGCAGCTTGGAATGGGTCAGCGTTCCCCTCCACTTT.

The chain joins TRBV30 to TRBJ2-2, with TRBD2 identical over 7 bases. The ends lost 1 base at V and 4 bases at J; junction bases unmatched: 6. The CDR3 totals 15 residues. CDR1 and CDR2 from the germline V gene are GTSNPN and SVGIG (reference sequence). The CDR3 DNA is TGTGCCTGGAGTGATCTTGGGAGGGCCACCGGGGAGCTGTTTTTT. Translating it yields CAWSDLGRATGELFF.

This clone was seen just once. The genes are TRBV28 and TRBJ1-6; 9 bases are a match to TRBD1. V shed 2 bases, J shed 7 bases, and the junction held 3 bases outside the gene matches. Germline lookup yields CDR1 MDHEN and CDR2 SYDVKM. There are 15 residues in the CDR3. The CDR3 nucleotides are TGTGCCAGCAGTTTACTAGGGACAGGGAATTCACCCCTCCACTTT. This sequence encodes CASSLLGTGNSPLHF. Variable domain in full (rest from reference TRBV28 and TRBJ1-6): DVKVTQSSRYLVKRTGEKVFLECVQDMDHENMFWYRQDPGLGLRLIYFSYDVKMKEKGDIPEGYSVSREKKERFSLILESASTNQTSMYLCASSLLGTGNSPLHFGNGTRLTVT.